The clone carrying this T cell receptor beta chain has ten or more counts. The antigen is not known. The entry originates in a study of blood T cells in healthy people across ages. The CDR3 contains 11 residues. Trimming took off 8 bases at V and 3 bases at J, with 7 bases between the two ends. The study, taken as a whole, reports: Naive CD4+ cells and diversity were both higher in long-lived donors than in aged donors.

Individuals who donated were healthy Caucasians from Russia aged about 6 to 100. Isolating PBMCs gave at least 6.5 million of these cells per sample. For the second PCR, which ran for roughly 7 to 11 cycles, a sample-barcoded 5' primer and a J-beta primer mix were used. CDR3-containing paired-end reads numbered at least 3 million in each sample. One entry per CDR3 protein results from TCRdb running MiXCR on the 5' RACE reads. The sample has around 790,000 distinct CDR3 sequences, about 42% seen once; the top ten hold roughly 19%. This clonotype was sampled from a man in his 60s in good health. Material for sequencing was blood. The rearrangement joins TRBV12-3 or TRBV12-4 to TRBJ1-2; D unresolved. The CDR3 is CASAVYYGYTF. CDR3 sequence (DNA): TGTGCCAGCGCGGTCTACTATGGCTACACCTTC.